These 30 T cell receptor beta chains share one sample of origin, sequenced in a study of T cells in Graves' hyperthyroidism and ophthalmopathy (dated by TCRdb to about 2019). The library was generated by multiplex PCR. Instrument on record: Illumina HiSeq 2000. The TCR beta CDR3 regions were amplified from the RNA transcripts. The TCR CDR3 was subjected to a first round of RT-PCR using the HTBI primer set and the Qiagen OneStep RT-PCR kit. TCRdb applied fastp at Q25 and MiXCR to the public reads, then kept only in-frame beta chains. Rows are unified per CDR3 protein, each entry keeping the most common DNA and genes. The sample table shows a few hundred thousand distinct CDR3 sequences, and around 13% are seen once. Roughly 6.2% of the sample comes from the top ten. The sequencing input was blood. These receptors were obtained from a woman in her 30s with Graves' hyperthyroidism that later progressed to Graves' ophthalmopathy.

This clonotype came up many times. This chain connects TRBV10-3 to TRBJ1-2; 7 bases are shared with TRBD1. The germline gives CDR1 ENHRY, CDR2 SYGVKD. Germline trimming cut 10 bases from V and 2 bases from J; bases unmatched to any gene: 16. The CDR3 is 16 amino acids. In DNA, the CDR3 is TGTGCCACCCAGGGACAGACGGGGGTTGGAAACTATGGCTACACCTTC. The encoded protein is CATQGQTGVGNYGYTF.

This clonotype occurred a few times. This sequence joins TRBV7-3 and TRBJ2-5; 8 bases agree with TRBD1. The CDR3 length is 13 residues. CDR1 SGHTA and CDR2 FQGTGA come from the germline V gene. V gave up 5 bases and J gave up 5 bases; unmatched junction bases: 4. The CDR3 loop is CASSPGDRETQYF. CDR3 sequence (DNA): TGTGCCAGCAGCCCGGGGGACAGGGAGACCCAGTACTTC.

The J gene is TRBJ2-4, the V gene TRBV5-8, with D possibly being TRBD1 (6 bases). This CDR3 comprises 15 residues. CDR1 is SGHTS and CDR2 is YDEGEE in the germline V gene. V was clipped by 5 bases and J by 7 bases, with 19 bases between them. DNA for the CDR3: TGTGCCAGCAGTTCCCAGGGGCGCCTGGGTAACATTCAGTACTTC. This sequence encodes CASSSQGRLGNIQYF.

There are a few counts of this clonotype. The rearrangement joins TRBV10-3 to TRBJ2-3; D remains ambiguous. There are 10 residues in the CDR3. CDR1 is ENHRY, CDR2 SYGVKD, per germline. Trimming took off 11 bases at V and 1 base at J, with 4 bases between the two ends. Written as DNA, the CDR3 is TGTGCCGCCCGCACAGATACGCAGTATTTT. Its protein is CAARTDTQYF.

This clonotype was counted at least ten times. This chain uses TRBV9 with TRBJ2-5, with 13 bases lining up with TRBD2. Germline loops: CDR1 SGDLS, CDR2 YYNGEE. This CDR3 has 17 amino acids. With 0 bases clipped from V and 2 bases from J, the junction kept 4 bases outside the gene matches. The CDR3 reads CASSVVGTSGNQETQYF. CDR3 nucleotides: TGTGCCAGCAGCGTAGTCGGGACTAGCGGGAATCAAGAGACCCAGTACTTC.

This clonotype was counted at least ten times. The chain uses TRBV27 and TRBJ2-7; D possibly corresponds to TRBD2 (7 bases). Germline V gives CDR1 MNHEY, CDR2 SMNVEV (reference sequence). Deletions cut 3 bases from V and 6 bases from J, with 9 bases between. CDR3 length: 12 amino acids. CDR3 sequence reads: CASSFRGAEQYF. CDR3 DNA: TGTGCCAGCAGTTTTCGGGGGGCCGAGCAGTACTTC.

This clonotype was seen more than once but under ten times. The chain combines TRBV6-1 with TRBJ1-1, with TRBD1 as a possible D gene (5 bases). The CDR3 runs 14 residues. The V gene lost 4 bases and the J gene lost 0 bases, with 9 bases spanning the gap. The V gene's germline CDR1 is MNHNS and CDR2 SASEGT. For the CDR3, the DNA is TGTGCCAGCAGTGGGACACCCATGAACACTGAAGCTTTCTTT. This encodes CASSGTPMNTEAFF.

The gene calls are TRBV20-1 and TRBJ2-3; no reliable D call. The CDR3 loop spans 14 amino acids. The V and J ends lost 5 bases and 2 bases respectively, with 14 bases between them. CDR1 and CDR2 (germline): DFQATT, SNEGSKA (reference sequence). Here the CDR3 DNA reads TGCAGTGCTCTACATAGTTGGACCACAGATACGCAGTATTTT. Translated, it gives CSALHSWTTDTQYF.

At least ten counts were recorded for this clonotype. In DNA form, the CDR3 reads TGTGCCAGCAGCTCTAGCCTGCGACAGGGGTCCCGGAACCCCTCCTACAATGAGCAGTTCTTC. This codes for CASSSSLRQGSRNPSYNEQFF. The genes are TRBV7-9 and TRBJ2-1, with 8 nucleotides matching TRBD1. CDR1 is SEHNR and CDR2 is FQNEAQ in the germline V gene (reference sequence). Unmatched junction bases numbered 20, after V lost 4 bases and J lost 0 bases. The CDR3 length is 21 residues.

This clonotype appeared many times. CDR3 residues: CASSLAGPLSSYNEQFF. Here the CDR3 DNA reads TGTGCCAGCAGCCTAGCGGGCCCCTTGAGCTCCTACAATGAGCAGTTCTTC. The genes are TRBV3-1 and TRBJ2-1, with TRBD2 matching 7 bases. V lost 4 bases and J lost 0; bases outside the gene matches: 9. This CDR3 region has 17 residues. Germline V gene sequence: CDR1 LGHDT, CDR2 YNNKEL (reference sequence).

J is TRBJ1-1 and V is TRBV7-3; no definite D call. Trimming shortened V by 6 bases and J by 5 bases, and 13 bases separated the two germline ends. The CDR3 has 13 amino acids. Germline V gene lookup returns CDR1 SGHTA and CDR2 FQGTGA. The CDR3 region has the DNA TGTGCCAGCAGTCCTTATCTAGGGACTGAAGCTTTCTTT. Its translation is CASSPYLGTEAFF.

The chain has TRBV27 and TRBJ2-1; the match to TRBD1 covers 8 bases. CDR3 size: 12 residues. V was clipped by 6 bases and J by 10 bases; unmatched bases: 5. Germline loops: CDR1 MNHEY, CDR2 SMNVEV (reference sequence). The CDR3 loop reads CASSLRGREQFF. The CDR3 coding sequence is TGTGCCAGCAGCCTCAGGGGGCGGGAGCAGTTCTTC.

Only a few counts were recorded for this clonotype. This chain links TRBV9 with TRBJ2-7; 9 bases line up with TRBD2. Germline assignment: CDR1 SGDLS and CDR2 YYNGEE. V lost 4 bases, J lost 3 bases, and 17 bases stayed unmatched. This CDR3 comprises 18 residues. The CDR3 region is CASSPFSQALAGIYEQYF. CDR3 coding DNA: TGTGCCAGCAGCCCATTCTCGCAGGCCCTAGCGGGGATCTACGAGCAGTACTTC.

Notes on this clonotype: An end of the junction differs from the germline gene, which may be a read error. This chain joins TRBV12-3 or TRBV12-4 and TRBJ2-1; TRBD2 matches 10 bases. The CDR3 spans 18 residues. The CDR3 loop reads CASSLAGLARISYNEQFF. The CDR3 DNA reads as TGTGCCAGCAGTTTAGCGGGACTAGCGCGAATCTCCTACAACGAGCAGTTCTTC.

This clonotype was seen repeatedly, ten times or more. This chain uses TRBV28 with TRBJ2-3, with 10 bases aligning to TRBD2. This CDR3 is 14 amino acids long. The germline V gene has CDR1 MDHEN and CDR2 SYDVKM. V lost 10 bases to trimming and J lost 4 bases; unmatched junction nucleotides: 8. The CDR3 sequence: CAIQTSGISDTQYF. Written as DNA, the CDR3 is TGTGCCATCCAAACTAGCGGGATCTCAGATACGCAGTATTTT.

This clonotype was seen many times. This chain links TRBV12-3 or TRBV12-4 with TRBJ1-1; TRBD1 is a possible D gene (6 bases). The V end was cut by 3 bases, the J end by 2 bases, with 19 bases between. The CDR3 runs 17 residues. Written as DNA, the CDR3 is TGTGCCAGCAGTTTCAGGGGTGAGGTCGACATTAACACTGAAGCTTTCTTT. This gives the protein CASSFRGEVDINTEAFF.

This clonotype came up many times. The V gene is TRBV4-1, the J gene TRBJ2-1; perhaps TRBD2 as D (6 bases). The CDR3 is made up of 17 amino acids. V was trimmed by 1 base and J by 0 bases, leaving 13 bases between them. Germline lookup yields CDR1 MGHRA and CDR2 YSYEKL. The CDR3 loop reads CASSQGLARSSYNEQFF. The CDR3 nucleotides read TGCGCCAGCAGCCAAGGGCTAGCGCGGAGCTCCTACAATGAGCAGTTCTTC.

This clonotype has ten or more counts. V and J are TRBV24-1 and TRBJ2-3; D call uncertain. The germline gives CDR1 KGHDR, CDR2 SFDVKD. The CDR3 is 12 residues long. V lost 3 bases, J lost 4 bases, and 4 bases lay in between. This chain's CDR3 is CATSDRADTQYF. The CDR3 region has the DNA TGTGCCACCAGTGATCGAGCAGATACGCAGTATTTT.

The rearrangement uses TRBV24-1 and TRBJ1-1; tentatively, D is TRBD1 (5 bases). The CDR3 length is 13 residues. The ends were cut back, 4 bases at V and 11 bases at J, with 16 bases in the middle. Germline V lookup: CDR1 KGHDR, CDR2 SFDVKD. The CDR3 reads CATSEGTVSGAFF. CDR3 bases: TGTGCCACCAGTGAAGGGACGGTCTCAGGGGCTTTCTTT.

This clonotype was detected ten times or more. This chain uses TRBV2 with TRBJ1-2; TRBD1 matches 7 bases. Germline V CDR1 and CDR2: SNHLY, FYNNEI. The CDR3 consists of 15 residues. The junction had 4 bases not matched to a gene; V was cut back by 3 bases and J by 0 bases. CDR3 nucleotide sequence: TGTGCCAGCAGTGAGGGACAGCTGTCTAACTATGGCTACACCTTC. This gives the protein CASSEGQLSNYGYTF.

Here the CDR3 reads CASSVRLAGANSEQFF. CDR3 bases: TGTGCCAGCAGCGTAAGACTAGCGGGAGCCAATAGTGAGCAGTTCTTC. V usage is TRBV9 and J usage is TRBJ2-1; the match to TRBD2 covers 12 bases. This CDR3 region has 16 residues. In germline, CDR1 is SGDLS, CDR2 YYNGEE. Trimming removed 1 base from V and 9 bases from J; junction bases left unmatched: 8. Supplemented by reference TRBV9 and TRBJ2-1, the full variable domain reads DSGVTQTPKHLITATGQRVTLRCSPRSGDLSVYWYQQSLDQGLQFLIQYYNGEERAKGNILERFSAQQFPDLHSELNLSSLELGDSALYFCASSVRLAGANSEQFFGPGTRLTVL.

This clonotype was seen many times. J is TRBJ2-1 and V is TRBV7-2; D remains ambiguous. V was cut by 0 bases and J by 10 bases, with 13 bases left in between. Germline CDR1 reads SGHTA; CDR2 reads FQGNSA. The CDR3 length is 14 residues. The CDR3 DNA follows: TGTGCCAGCAGCTTAGCGTTGGTCGCTGAGGAGCAGTTCTTC. Residues: CASSLALVAEEQFF.

This clonotype was detected only a few times. A much larger clone differs by one base, so this may be a read error. The V call is TRBV7-3, the J call TRBJ2-2; 8 bases are a match to TRBD2. This CDR3 spans 15 amino acids. CDR1 is SGHTA and CDR2 is FQGTGA in the germline V gene. CDR3 sequence: CASSATGGNAGELFF. Here the CDR3 DNA reads TGTGCCAGCAGTGCGACGGGGGGGAACGCCGGGGAGCTGTTTTTT.

This clonotype was seen ten or more times. The rearrangement uses TRBV2 and TRBJ2-7; unclear D gene. Deletions cut 1 base from V and 6 bases from J, with 16 bases between. Germline CDR1 and CDR2: SNHLY and FYNNEI. This CDR3 is built from 15 residues. Here the CDR3 DNA reads TGTGCCAGCAGTGAAGAATCAATGAATCGGGCCGAGCAGTACTTC. Translated: CASSEESMNRAEQYF.

In DNA, the CDR3 is TGCAGTGCTAGAGATCTTTTTGAGGGACGCACAGGCTCTAATGAAAAACTGTTTTTT. Protein sequence: CSARDLFEGRTGSNEKLFF. The chain is built from TRBV20-1 and TRBJ1-4; a possible D gene is TRBD1 (5 bases). The germline gives CDR1 DFQATT, CDR2 SNEGSKA (reference sequence). V shed 0 bases and J shed 3 bases, with 23 bases lying between them. CDR3 length equals 19 residues.

This clonotype was picked up many times. The chain uses TRBV11-2 and TRBJ2-1; D remains unclear. This CDR3 is 13 amino acids long. CDR1 is SGHAT and CDR2 is FQNNGV in the germline V gene. V shed 5 bases and J shed 2 bases, with 7 bases lying between them. The CDR3 reads CASSRITYNEQFF. Here the CDR3 DNA reads TGTGCCAGCAGCCGGATTACCTACAATGAGCAGTTCTTC.

At least ten counts were recorded for this clonotype. An end of the junction differs from the germline gene, which may be a read error. V usage is TRBV28 and J usage is TRBJ1-2; 10 positions match TRBD1. The CDR3 has 14 residues. CDR1 is MDHEN, CDR2 SYDVKM, per germline. The CDR3 protein is CASTLDRGPYGCTF. CDR3 sequence (DNA): TGTGCCAGCACCCTAGACAGGGGGCCGTATGGCTGCACCTTC.

This clonotype came up many times. V is TRBV19 and J is TRBJ1-1, with D perhaps TRBD1 (6 bases). Germline V gene sequence: CDR1 LNHDA, CDR2 SQIVND (reference sequence). Trimming removed 7 bases at V and 10 bases at J, with 19 bases between. This CDR3 spans 13 amino acids. The DNA for the CDR3 is TGTGCCAGTATTACACAGGGTGGCGGTGGAGCTTTCTTT. It yields the protein CASITQGGGGAFF.

This clonotype was observed many times. The chain combines TRBV28 with TRBJ1-5; D not resolved. Trimming shortened V by 7 bases and J by 4 bases, and 17 bases separated the two germline ends. The CDR3 contains 15 residues. Germline CDR1 and CDR2: MDHEN and SYDVKM. The CDR3 nucleotides read TGTGCCAGCATTCCCGCGACGGGCCTTAATCAGCCCCAGCATTTT. Its translation is CASIPATGLNQPQHF.

The chain is built from TRBV19 and TRBJ1-5, with D uncertain. There are 13 residues in the CDR3. V shed 6 bases and J shed 4 bases, with 10 bases lying between them. Per the germline V gene, CDR1 is LNHDA and CDR2 is SQIVND (reference sequence). CDR3 bases: TGTGCCAGTAGCTACAAGGTAAATCAGCCCCAGCATTTT. Protein sequence: CASSYKVNQPQHF.